One sample yielded the 22 T cell receptor beta chains listed below, sequenced in a study of T cell repertoires in cytomegalovirus infection. From the reads, TCRdb called clonotypes with MiXCR, one entry per CDR3 protein. The sample has 76,000 or so distinct CDR3 sequences, 3.7% seen once; the top ten hold approximately 4.3%. Sequenced: PBMCs. The source of these receptors is a human donor in good health (CMV status not recorded). Some clones in this sample may be carry-over from other donors' samples.

Written as DNA, the CDR3 is TGTGCCAGCAGTTTTACCCGGCGCTCACGGGGAGCCCAGTACTTC. Translated: CASSFTRRSRGAQYF. V usage is TRBV12-3 or TRBV12-4 and J usage is TRBJ2-5, with D maybe TRBD2 (5 bases). This CDR3 is built from 15 residues. V was clipped by 3 bases and J by 9 bases, with 20 bases between them.

V is TRBV18 and J is TRBJ2-5; 7 nucleotides agree with TRBD1. CDR3 length: 14 amino acids. The germline V gene encodes CDR1 KGHSH and CDR2 LQKENI. V lost 4 bases, J lost 2 bases, and 4 bases stayed unmatched. CDR3 sequence reads: CASSRRDSQETQYF. The DNA of the CDR3 is TGTGCCAGCTCACGACGGGACAGTCAAGAGACCCAGTACTTC.

This clonotype was counted many times. The V gene is TRBV6-1, the J gene TRBJ1-3; TRBD1 aligns across 7 bases. Germline CDR1 and CDR2: MNHNS and SASEGT. CDR3 length: 15 residues. The trim removed 6 bases at V and 0 bases at J, leaving 5 bases unmatched. The CDR3 protein is CASRRQGSSGNTIYF. In DNA, the CDR3 is TGTGCCAGCAGGCGACAGGGAAGCTCTGGAAACACCATATATTTT.

This clonotype was observed at least ten times. This chain uses TRBV7-2 with TRBJ2-1, with D unresolved. The germline V gene encodes CDR1 SGHTA and CDR2 FQGNSA. Trimming pared 2 bases from V and 5 bases from J, leaving 7 bases between. The CDR3 runs to 13 residues. CDR3: CASSLKRNNEQFF. DNA for the CDR3: TGTGCCAGCAGCTTAAAAAGAAACAATGAGCAGTTCTTC.

The table lists this clonotype with many counts. The chain employs TRBV19 and TRBJ1-2; 11 nucleotides agree with TRBD1. CDR1 is LNHDA, CDR2 SQIVND, per germline (reference sequence). The CDR3 runs to 14 residues. V lost 7 bases and J lost 4; bases outside the gene matches: 5. As DNA, the CDR3 is TGTGCCAGTACCTGGACAGGGGGCGGCTATGGCTACACCTTC. Translating it yields CASTWTGGGYGYTF.

In this sample, this clonotype turned up many times. V gene TRBV11-2 combines with J gene TRBJ2-7, with D unclear. Trimming took off 5 bases at V and 3 bases at J, with 8 bases between the two ends. Germline V gene data show CDR1 as SGHAT and CDR2 as FQNNGV. CDR3 length: 12 residues. The CDR3, as DNA: TGTGCCAGCAGCCCCCAAAGCTACGAGCAGTACTTC. This translates into CASSPQSYEQYF.

This clonotype was found many times. This chain uses TRBV28 with TRBJ2-7; tentatively, D is TRBD1 or TRBD2 (5 bases each). V lost 7 bases to trimming and J lost 5 bases, with 15 bases between them. The CDR3 sequence is 13 residues long. Germline CDR1 and CDR2: MDHEN and SYDVKM. The CDR3 coding sequence is TGTGCCAGCACCAATGCTGGGACGGACGAGCAGTACTTC. This sequence encodes CASTNAGTDEQYF.

This clonotype was counted many times. This chain joins TRBV28 and TRBJ1-2, with 7 nucleotides matching TRBD1. CDR3 length: 15 residues. Germline assignment: CDR1 MDHEN and CDR2 SYDVKM. Losses at the gene ends were 2 bases for V and 4 bases for J; bases not matched to a gene: 7. As DNA, the CDR3 is TGTGCCAGCAGTTTAGTTGCGACAGGGTTCTATGGCTACACCTTC. Translation: CASSLVATGFYGYTF.

The table lists this clonotype with many counts. Written as DNA, the CDR3 is TGTGCCAGCAGTTACCTCACAGCGACTGAAGCTTTCTTT. Translated: CASSYLTATEAFF. This sequence joins TRBV6-2 or TRBV6-3 and TRBJ1-1; D remains ambiguous. Trimming cost V 2 bases and J 5 bases, with 9 bases left between them. The CDR3 covers 13 residues. Looked up from germline, CDR1 is MNHEY and CDR2 is SVGEGT.

This clonotype was counted many times. The V gene is TRBV11-1, the J gene TRBJ1-1; TRBD1 is a possible D gene (6 bases). This CDR3 is built from 14 residues. Per germline, CDR1 SGHAT and CDR2 FQDESV (reference sequence). V gave up 2 bases and J gave up 1 base, with 8 bases separating them. The CDR3 sequence is CASSLRGTNTEAFF. CDR3 sequence (DNA): TGTGCCAGCAGCTTAAGGGGGACGAACACTGAAGCTTTCTTT.

There are many counts of this clonotype. The chain uses TRBV27 and TRBJ2-1; D gene ambiguous. V dropped 5 bases and J dropped 4 bases, with 9 bases sitting between them. Per germline, CDR1 MNHEY and CDR2 SMNVEV (reference sequence). This CDR3 contains 13 residues. CDR3 in amino acids: CASSTTEYNEQFF. The CDR3 DNA follows: TGTGCCAGCAGTACTACGGAATACAATGAGCAGTTCTTC.

Ten or more counts support this clonotype. The chain carries TRBV6-5 and TRBJ1-4; a weak D match, TRBD1 (5 bases). The germline V gene encodes CDR1 MNHEY and CDR2 SVGAGI. V lost 2 bases to trimming and J lost 1 base, with 8 bases between them. This CDR3 contains 15 residues. The CDR3 protein is CASSYGGRTNEKLFF. Here the CDR3 DNA reads TGTGCCAGCAGTTACGGGGGGAGAACTAATGAAAAACTGTTTTTT.

In this sample, this clonotype turned up many times. The chain's CDR3 is CASSPQSGFDQPQHF. The DNA of the CDR3 is TGTGCCAGCTCACCACAATCAGGGTTCGATCAGCCCCAGCATTTT. V and J are TRBV18 and TRBJ1-5, with a weak D call TRBD1 (5 bases). Looked up from germline, CDR1 is KGHSH and CDR2 is LQKENI. This CDR3 region has 15 residues. Between the trimmed V and J ends, which lost 1 base and 5 bases, there was a span of 12 bases. The entire variable domain, with the rest obtained from reference TRBV18 and TRBJ1-5, is as follows: NAGVMQNPRHLVRRRGQEARLRCSPMKGHSHVYWYRQLPEEGLKFMVYLQKENIIDESGMPKERFSAEFPKEGPSILRIQQVVRGDSAAYFCASSPQSGFDQPQHFGDGTRLSIL.

In this sample, this clonotype turned up many times. The V gene is TRBV27, the J gene TRBJ2-2; tentatively, D is TRBD2 (6 bases). V was cut by 7 bases and J by 5 bases, with 17 bases left in between. Germline V gene data show CDR1 as MNHEY and CDR2 as SMNVEV (reference sequence). This CDR3 region has 15 residues. CDR3 residues: CASTNGAGRTGELFF. Here the CDR3 DNA reads TGTGCCAGCACCAACGGGGCGGGGAGAACCGGGGAGCTGTTTTTT.

This clonotype was found many times. The V call is TRBV24-1, the J call TRBJ1-5; D is unclear. Trimming shortened V by 5 bases and J by 5 bases, and 9 bases separated the two germline ends. The CDR3 is 13 residues long. The V gene's germline CDR1 is KGHDR and CDR2 SFDVKD. The CDR3, as DNA: TGTGCCACCAGTGGGTCGGGTTATCAGCCCCAGCATTTT. Translating it yields CATSGSGYQPQHF.

This clonotype was counted many times. The chain combines TRBV28 with TRBJ1-2; 7 bases match TRBD1. The CDR3 has 15 residues. The V and J ends lost 3 bases and 0 bases, in that order; junction bases with no gene match: 4. Germline-derived CDR1 and CDR2 are MDHEN and SYDVKM. CDR3 sequence reads: CASSFGDRSNYGYTF. The CDR3 DNA reads TGTGCCAGCAGTTTTGGGGACAGATCTAACTATGGCTACACCTTC.

This clonotype was detected ten times or more. V and J are TRBV4-2 and TRBJ2-7; the match to TRBD2 covers 9 bases. The CDR3 runs 15 residues. CDR1 LGHNA and CDR2 YNFKEQ come from the germline V gene. V lost 2 bases to trimming and J lost 6 bases; unmatched junction nucleotides: 8. DNA of the CDR3: TGTGCCAGCAGCCAAACGACTAGCGGCTTGGGCGAGCAGTACTTC. This sequence encodes CASSQTTSGLGEQYF.

This clonotype was seen at least ten times. The CDR3 sequence: CASSLGHYNEQFF. The CDR3 DNA reads as TGTGCCAGCAGCTTAGGGCACTACAATGAGCAGTTCTTC. This chain uses TRBV7-2 with TRBJ2-1, with D unresolved. CDR3 length: 13 amino acids. Per the germline V gene, CDR1 is SGHTA and CDR2 is FQGNSA. The V end lost 1 base, the J end lost 3 bases, and 4 bases lay between the germline ends.

This clonotype was observed at least ten times. The rearrangement uses TRBV12-3 or TRBV12-4 and TRBJ1-2; D gene unclear. Trimming removed 2 bases from V and 2 bases from J, with 9 bases in between. This CDR3 region has 14 residues. CDR3 DNA: TGTGCCAGCAGTTTATCCCTACCCAACTATGGCTACACCTTC. Translating gives CASSLSLPNYGYTF.

At least ten counts were recorded for this clonotype. V usage is TRBV4-3 and J usage is TRBJ1-2; D is ambiguous. Germline V gene lookup returns CDR1 LGHNA and CDR2 YSLEER. V dropped 0 bases and J dropped 7 bases, with 6 bases sitting between them. The CDR3 covers 12 residues. CDR3 sequence: CASSQDRLGYTF. The CDR3 bases are TGCGCCAGCAGCCAAGATCGCCTTGGCTACACCTTC.

This clonotype appeared many times. J is TRBJ2-3 and V is TRBV6-2 or TRBV6-3, with D perhaps TRBD1 (6 bases). Trimming removed 5 bases at V and 2 bases at J, with 17 bases between. The CDR3 runs to 16 residues. CDR1 MNHEY and CDR2 SVGEGT come from the germline V gene. The CDR3 sequence: CASSRIPGHYTDTQYF. Here the CDR3 DNA reads TGTGCCAGCAGTCGAATACCGGGACACTACACAGATACGCAGTATTTT.

This clonotype was seen repeatedly, ten times or more. The rearrangement uses TRBV4-3 and TRBJ2-1, with D maybe TRBD1 (6 bases). The CDR3 extends over 16 amino acids. Trimming removed 1 base at V and 10 bases at J, with 20 bases between. Looked up from germline, CDR1 is LGHNA and CDR2 is YSLEER. The CDR3 DNA sequence: TGCGCCAGCAGCCAAGGCGTTGTCGGGGACATGGGGGAGCAGTTCTTC. Translated, it gives CASSQGVVGDMGEQFF.